This T cell receptor beta chain comes out of a study of Graves' ophthalmopathy and Graves' hyperthyroidism. A duration under 3 months, NOSPECS ≥4, CAS ≥3 and moderate-to-severe activity characterized the donors with ophthalmopathy. Uncontrolled infections, other autoimmune diseases, pregnancy or lactation barred patients from enrollment. Trimming cost V 7 bases and J 6 bases, with 21 bases left between them. This CDR3 comprises 15 residues. The germline CDR1 and CDR2 sequences are GTSNPN and SVGIG (reference sequence). Beta-chain TCR CDR3 regions were amplified from RNA transcripts. The library came from an HTBI-primed first-round RT-PCR and a second-round multiplex PCR. TCRdb called the multiplex PCR reads again in MiXCR, with one record for every CDR3 protein. This sample has a few hundred thousand distinct CDR3 sequences, with about 17% found just once. This clonotype was seen ten or more times.

J is TRBJ2-2 and V is TRBV30; D is perhaps TRBD1 (6 bases). This clonotype originated in a woman between 18 and 30 years old with Graves' ophthalmopathy. The sample taken for sequencing was peripheral blood. The CDR3 nucleotides are TGTGCCTCTCCGAAGGGGGTCATTGGAGCCGGGGAGCTGTTTTTT. Amino acids: CASPKGVIGAGELFF.